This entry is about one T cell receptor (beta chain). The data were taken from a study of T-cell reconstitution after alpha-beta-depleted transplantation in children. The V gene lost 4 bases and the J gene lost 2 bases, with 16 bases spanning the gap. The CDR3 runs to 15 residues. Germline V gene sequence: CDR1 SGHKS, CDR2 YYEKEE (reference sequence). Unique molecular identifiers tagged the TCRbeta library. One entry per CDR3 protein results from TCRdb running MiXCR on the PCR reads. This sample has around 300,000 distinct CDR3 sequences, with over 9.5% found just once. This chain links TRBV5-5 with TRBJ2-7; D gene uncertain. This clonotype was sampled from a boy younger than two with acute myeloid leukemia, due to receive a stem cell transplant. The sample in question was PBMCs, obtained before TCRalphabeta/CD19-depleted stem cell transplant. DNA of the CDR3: TGTGCCAGCAGCCAGATGTGGTCTACAACCTACGAGCAGTACTTC. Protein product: CASSQMWSTTYEQYF. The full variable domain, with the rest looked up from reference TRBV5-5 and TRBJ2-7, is DAGVTQSPTHLIKTRGQQVTLRCSPISGHKSVSWYQQVLGQGPQFIFQYYEKEERGRGNFPDRFSARQFPNYSSELNVNALLLGDSALYLCASSQMWSTTYEQYFGPGTRLTVT.